This TCR beta chain derives from a study of T cells in Graves' hyperthyroidism and ophthalmopathy. A patient was excluded if there was uncontrolled infection, other autoimmune disease, pregnancy or lactation. Each 10 ml fresh peripheral blood draw supplied the PBMCs. V dropped 5 bases and J dropped 4 bases, with 5 bases sitting between them. Germline V gene sequence: CDR1 MNHNS, CDR2 SASEGT. The CDR3 extends over 11 amino acids. TCR beta CDR3 region amplification was performed from RNA transcripts. The TCR CDR3 first-round RT-PCR relied on the HTBI primer set. From the multiplex PCR reads, TCRdb called clonotypes with MiXCR, one entry per CDR3 protein. The table lists about 410,000 distinct CDR3 sequences, roughly 14% of them singletons.

Sequenced material: blood. The chain uses TRBV6-1 and TRBJ1-2, with D unresolved. This sequence was found in a man between 18 and 35 years old with Graves' ophthalmopathy. The CDR3 sequence: CASSNIYGYTF. Here the CDR3 DNA reads TGTGCCAGCAGTAACATCTATGGCTACACCTTC.